The sequence of this T cell receptor beta chain was determined in a study of cytomegalovirus exposure and HLA in healthy donors. General study points: As was reported, the HLA-A and HLA-B alleles of most subjects were accurately predicted from TCR beta sequences.

On this clone itself: Antigen specificity is unknown.

Primers: 60 Vbeta forward and 13 Jbeta reverse. Repertoires were generated with immunoSEQ multiplex PCR, while TCRdb's copy carries only in-frame clones and drops some. The sample has 280,000 or so clones; about 90% are singletons. The sequence was collected from a woman under 30 in good health and CMV-seronegative. The sample consisted of PBMCs.

The CDR3 DNA is TGTGCCAGCAGTGGACAGGGGGGGGACAATCAGCCCCAGCATTTT. Translating it yields CASSGQGGDNQPQHF. This sequence joins TRBV2 and TRBJ1-5; TRBD1 agrees at 9 bases. CDR1 and CDR2 (germline): SNHLY, FYNNEI. The CDR3 is 15 residues long. J was trimmed by 3 bases and V by 4 bases; bases with no gene match: 4. Based on the CDR3 plus reference TRBV2 and TRBJ1-5, the full variable domain is EPEVTQTPSHQVTQMGQEVILRCVPISNHLYFYWYRQILGQKVEFLVSFYNNEISEKSEIFDDQFSVERPDGSNFTLKIRSTKLEDSAMYFCASSGQGGDNQPQHFGDGTRLSIL.